These 32 T cell receptor beta chains share one sample of origin, sequenced in a study of shared T cell receptors in the human thymus. Using immunoSEQ multiplex PCR, the repertoire was profiled, and TCRdb retains in-frame clones only, with some absent. The table has roughly 660,000 clones, around 89% seen once. This sample was also put to use in a study of human thymus T cells.

Source material: thymocytes. The receptors stem from a boy under two years old with a congenital heart defect.

The chain has TRBV5-6 and TRBJ2-1; 8 bases are shared with TRBD2. V trimming: 5 bases; J trimming: 4 bases; junction bases outside the gene matches: 8. Germline lookup yields CDR1 SGHDT and CDR2 YYEEEE. The CDR3 length is 15 residues. The CDR3 region is CASSRGLGEYNEQFF. The CDR3 DNA reads as TGTGCCAGCAGTCGGGGACTAGGGGAGTACAATGAGCAGTTCTTC.

The chain carries TRBV4-1 and TRBJ1-5; 7 bases are a match to TRBD1. After removal of 0 bases from V and 4 bases from J, the junction contained 6 bases not matched to a gene. The CDR3 contains 16 residues. In germline, CDR1 is MGHRA, CDR2 YSYEKL. The CDR3 reads CASSQDPGTANQPQHF. DNA of the CDR3: TGCGCCAGCAGCCAAGACCCCGGGACAGCGAATCAGCCCCAGCATTTT.

The chain recombines TRBV5-8 with TRBJ1-1; TRBD1 might be the D (5 bases). Germline-derived CDR1 and CDR2 are SGHTS and YDEGEE. Trimming left V 0 bases short and J 4 bases short, with 13 bases between. This CDR3 spans 15 amino acids. The CDR3 protein is CASSLVRAGRTEAFF. Written as DNA, the CDR3 is TGTGCCAGCAGCTTGGTCAGGGCGGGACGCACTGAAGCTTTCTTT.

The V and J genes are TRBV27 and TRBJ2-2; 7 nucleotides agree with TRBD1. The junction had 9 bases not matched to a gene; V was cut back by 5 bases and J by 3 bases. CDR3 length: 16 amino acids. The germline V gene has CDR1 MNHEY and CDR2 SMNVEV (reference sequence). The CDR3 reads CASSLRQGLDTGELFF. DNA for the CDR3: TGTGCCAGCAGTCTTAGACAGGGCTTGGACACCGGGGAGCTGTTTTTT.

This rearrangement joins TRBV14 to TRBJ2-5; 12 bases are shared with TRBD2. Germline V gene sequence: CDR1 SGHDN, CDR2 FVKESK. The CDR3 has 16 amino acids. Trimming removed 10 bases from V and 7 bases from J; junction bases left unmatched: 16. CDR3 in DNA: TGTGCCATAGACTCGACTAGCGGGAGTTTTTGGGTGACCCAGTACTTC. Protein: CAIDSTSGSFWVTQYF.

The J gene is TRBJ2-7, the V gene TRBV6-1, with D perhaps TRBD1 (6 bases). The CDR3 is 15 amino acids. Trimming removed 7 bases from V and 5 bases from J, with 21 bases in between. CDR1 is MNHNS, CDR2 SASEGT, per germline. The CDR3 DNA reads as TGTGCCAGCACCTCACCCGGGACACATAGGCACGAGCAGTACTTC. It is translated as CASTSPGTHRHEQYF.

The gene calls are TRBV6-1 and TRBJ1-2, with 8 nucleotides matching TRBD1. The CDR3 sequence is 12 residues long. J lost 3 bases, V lost 11 bases, and 5 bases had no gene match. Germline CDR1 MNHNS, CDR2 SASEGT. The CDR3 DNA follows: TGTGCCCACGAACAGGGGGACTATGGCTACACCTTC. Amino acids: CAHEQGDYGYTF.

The genes are TRBV10-1 and TRBJ2-7, with 8 bases aligning to TRBD1. CDR1 and CDR2 (germline): WNHNN, SYGVQD (reference sequence). The CDR3 has 14 amino acids. Trimming cost V 5 bases and J 6 bases; bases outside gene matches: 9. The CDR3 DNA follows: TGCGCCAGCAGTTCTGGGACAGGCCCTTTCGAGCAGTACTTC. Protein sequence: CASSSGTGPFEQYF.

The CDR3 reads CSGGVVRTGSRDEQFF. CDR3 nucleotide sequence: TGCAGCGGAGGGGTGGTGCGGACAGGTTCCCGGGATGAGCAGTTCTTC. This chain uses TRBV29-1 with TRBJ2-1; 7 bases fit TRBD1. After removal of 7 bases from V and 8 bases from J, the junction contained 20 bases not matched to a gene. The CDR3 consists of 16 residues. Per the germline V gene, CDR1 is SQVTM and CDR2 is ANQGSEA.

The DNA for the CDR3 is TGTGCCAGCAGCTCTAGACAGTTCACAGATACGCAGTATTTT. Amino acid sequence: CASSSRQFTDTQYF. The rearrangement links TRBV5-6 to TRBJ2-3; tentatively, D is TRBD1 (5 bases). The CDR3 extends over 14 amino acids. Germline V lookup: CDR1 SGHDT, CDR2 YYEEEE. Deletions cut 3 bases from V and 2 bases from J, with 10 bases between.

The J gene is TRBJ2-7, the V gene TRBV14, with 11 positions matching TRBD1. This CDR3 has 18 amino acids. Germline loops: CDR1 SGHDN, CDR2 FVKESK. V was pared by 3 bases and J by 0 bases, with 10 bases of the junction left unmatched. The CDR3 DNA is TGTGCCAGCAGCCATCTCCCCAACGGGACAGGGGGCTCCTACGAGCAGTACTTC. It translates to CASSHLPNGTGGSYEQYF. Together with reference TRBV14 and TRBJ2-7, the CDR3 gives the full variable domain: EAGVTQFPSHSVIEKGQTVTLRCDPISGHDNLYWYRRVMGKEIKFLLHFVKESKQDESGMPNNRFLAERTGGTYSTLKVQPAELEDSGVYFCASSHLPNGTGGSYEQYFGPGTRLTVT.

The V gene is TRBV6-1, the J gene TRBJ1-2; TRBD1 is a possible D gene (6 bases). From germline, CDR1 is MNHNS and CDR2 SASEGT. The CDR3 covers 20 residues. Deletions cut 4 bases from V and 0 bases from J, with 27 bases between. The chain's CDR3 is CASSATPTFWGRASNYGYTF. The CDR3, as DNA: TGTGCCAGCAGTGCCACACCTACCTTTTGGGGGCGAGCCTCTAACTATGGCTACACCTTC.

The chain is built from TRBV19 and TRBJ1-2, with D uncertain. The CDR3 is 14 residues long. The germline V gene encodes CDR1 LNHDA and CDR2 SQIVND (reference sequence). Trimming shortened V by 2 bases and J by 7 bases, and 14 bases separated the two germline ends. CDR3 loop: CASSIRGLGGGYTF. CDR3 sequence (DNA): TGTGCCAGTAGTATAAGAGGATTGGGTGGTGGCTACACCTTC.

The CDR3 here is CAWRGRSGLAGGLAYEQYF. CDR3 bases: TGTGCCTGGAGGGGTAGATCGGGACTAGCGGGAGGGCTCGCCTACGAGCAGTACTTC. This chain joins TRBV30 and TRBJ2-7; TRBD2 aligns across 16 bases. Germline V gene data show CDR1 as GTSNPN and CDR2 as SVGIG (reference sequence). The CDR3 is made up of 19 amino acids. V was pared by 3 bases and J by 2 bases, with 13 bases of the junction left unmatched.

The V gene is TRBV11-1, the J gene TRBJ1-1; 7 positions match TRBD1. V lost 4 bases and J lost 1; bases outside the gene matches: 12. CDR1 is SGHAT, CDR2 FQDESV, per germline (reference sequence). This CDR3 has 17 amino acids. For the CDR3, the DNA is TGTGCCAGCAGCTCGACAGGGACTCTCTTCGGGAACACTGAAGCTTTCTTT. As protein: CASSSTGTLFGNTEAFF.

This chain uses TRBV7-2 with TRBJ2-2; 10 bases are a match to TRBD2. V lost 1 base and J lost 6; bases outside the gene matches: 11. There are 18 residues in the CDR3. CDR1 and CDR2 (germline): SGHTA, FQGNSA. CDR3 sequence reads: CASSLGGAGGPGAGELFF. For the CDR3, the DNA is TGTGCCAGCAGCTTAGGGGGAGCGGGAGGGCCGGGCGCCGGGGAGCTGTTTTTT.

The chain carries TRBV6-5 and TRBJ1-5; no firm D call. The CDR3 runs 15 residues. Germline-derived CDR1 and CDR2 are MNHEY and SVGAGI. V lost 1 base and J lost 3, with 10 bases in between. This chain's CDR3 is CASSYYAGFNQPQHF. The CDR3 DNA reads TGTGCCAGCAGTTACTACGCGGGTTTCAATCAGCCCCAGCATTTT.

The V call is TRBV7-2, the J call TRBJ2-7, with 8 nucleotides matching TRBD2. The CDR3 consists of 17 residues. Looked up from germline, CDR1 is SGHTA and CDR2 is FQGNSA. The V segment lost 6 bases and the J segment 4 bases; nucleotides outside the gene matches: 17. The CDR3 bases are TGTGCCAGCAGTTCTGACGGCGGGTCACGGGAGGGGTACGAGCAGTACTTC. As protein: CASSSDGGSREGYEQYF. Full variable domain (remainder filled in from reference TRBV7-2 and TRBJ2-7): GAGVSQSPSNKVTEKGKDVELRCDPISGHTALYWYRQSLGQGLEFLIYFQGNSAPDKSGLPSDRFSAERTGGSVSTLTIQRTQQEDSAVYLCASSSDGGSREGYEQYFGPGTRLTVT.

This clone has a handful of counts. V is TRBV28 and J is TRBJ2-2; 11 nucleotides match TRBD2. Germline V gene data show CDR1 as MDHEN and CDR2 as SYDVKM. V dropped 5 bases and J dropped 7; count of bases not matched to a gene: 21. The CDR3 has 20 amino acids. The chain's CDR3 is CASSPPPLYTSGSCGGELFF. CDR3 coding DNA: TGTGCCAGCAGTCCACCCCCCTTGTATACTAGCGGGAGTTGTGGCGGGGAGCTGTTTTTT.

The chain uses TRBV19 and TRBJ2-5; 8 bases match TRBD2. The end of the DNA is better explained by TRBJ2-7, so the J call may be wrong. The CDR3 spans 13 residues. Germline CDR1 and CDR2: LNHDA and SQIVND (reference sequence). This CDR3 reads CASSRTSRHEQYF. The CDR3, as DNA: TGTGCCAGTAGTAGGACTAGCAGGCACGAGCAGTACTTC.

The chain employs TRBV15 and TRBJ2-7; 7 bases match TRBD1. The ends lost 3 bases at V and 3 bases at J; junction bases unmatched: 11. Looked up from germline, CDR1 is LNHNV and CDR2 is YYDKDF (reference sequence). This CDR3 is 16 amino acids long. CDR3 nucleotide sequence: TGTGCCACCAGCAGGGCCCCCCGTCAGGGGGTCTACGAGCAGTACTTC. Encoded protein: CATSRAPRQGVYEQYF.

The chain couples TRBV7-8 to TRBJ2-5; TRBD2 is a possible D gene (6 bases). The end of the DNA aligns better with TRBJ2-7, so the J call may be wrong. CDR3 length: 16 residues. From germline, CDR1 is SGHVS and CDR2 FQNEAQ. The CDR3 protein is CASSCAFKGTLCEQYF. The CDR3, as DNA: TGTGCCAGCAGCTGCGCTTTCAAGGGGACTCTGTGCGAGCAGTACTTC.

The V call is TRBV7-2, the J call TRBJ2-3, with D possibly matching TRBD2 (6 bases). Trimming stripped 1 base from V and 4 bases from J, with 12 bases between. CDR3 length equals 15 residues. Germline loops: CDR1 SGHTA, CDR2 FQGNSA. The CDR3 loop reads CASSLVGGGADTQYF. CDR3 bases: TGTGCCAGCAGCTTAGTGGGGGGTGGCGCAGATACGCAGTATTTT.

V is TRBV9 and J is TRBJ2-1; D remains ambiguous. Germline V CDR1 and CDR2: SGDLS, YYNGEE. V dropped 4 bases and J dropped 5 bases, with 19 bases sitting between them. The CDR3 consists of 16 residues. The CDR3 loop is CASSRSTPPLDNEQFF. In DNA form, the CDR3 reads TGTGCCAGCAGCAGATCGACACCCCCGTTAGACAATGAGCAGTTCTTC.

This chain links TRBV7-9 with TRBJ2-1, with 11 bases aligning to TRBD1. The V segment lost 4 bases and the J segment 6 bases; nucleotides outside the gene matches: 11. Germline CDR1 is SEHNR and CDR2 is FQNEAQ (reference sequence). The CDR3 contains 17 residues. The CDR3 protein is CASSSVGWTGGCNEQFF. The CDR3 coding sequence is TGTGCCAGCAGCTCTGTAGGTTGGACAGGGGGCTGCAATGAGCAGTTCTTC.

This chain links TRBV9 with TRBJ2-5, with D possibly being TRBD2 (7 bases). V gave up 0 bases and J gave up 4 bases, with 19 bases separating them. The germline CDR1 and CDR2 sequences are SGDLS and YYNGEE. The CDR3 covers 17 residues. CDR3 loop: CASSVGKRERGGETQYF. The CDR3 DNA is TGTGCCAGCAGCGTAGGGAAACGGGAGAGGGGGGGAGAGACCCAGTACTTC. The entire variable domain, with the rest obtained from reference TRBV9 and TRBJ2-5, is as follows: DSGVTQTPKHLITATGQRVTLRCSPRSGDLSVYWYQQSLDQGLQFLIQYYNGEERAKGNILERFSAQQFPDLHSELNLSSLELGDSALYFCASSVGKRERGGETQYFGPGTRLLVL.

The chain carries TRBV7-8 and TRBJ1-1; 11 positions match TRBD1. Looked up from germline, CDR1 is SGHVS and CDR2 is FQNEAQ. V lost 6 bases and J lost 1; bases outside the gene matches: 4. CDR3 length: 15 amino acids. The CDR3 here is CASSYGTGGNTEAFF. CDR3 sequence (DNA): TGTGCCAGCAGTTACGGGACAGGGGGGAACACTGAAGCTTTCTTT.

This rearrangement joins TRBV5-6 to TRBJ2-2; a weak D match, TRBD2 (6 bases). V lost 1 base and J lost 4, with 11 bases in between. The length of the CDR3 is 15 residues. Germline loops: CDR1 SGHDT, CDR2 YYEEEE. CDR3 in amino acids: CASSLLGGSTGELFF. The CDR3 DNA is TGTGCCAGCAGCTTGCTCGGAGGGTCCACCGGGGAGCTGTTTTTT.

The V call is TRBV14, the J call TRBJ2-7, with D possibly being TRBD2 (5 bases). The CDR3 extends over 13 amino acids. The V end lost 9 bases, the J end lost 6 bases, and 18 bases lay between the germline ends. Looked up from germline, CDR1 is SGHDN and CDR2 is FVKESK. The CDR3 spells CASKKLVRGEQYF. The CDR3 DNA sequence: TGTGCCAGTAAAAAACTAGTACGGGGCGAGCAGTACTTC.

The chain recombines TRBV7-9 with TRBJ2-5; 8 bases are a match to TRBD1. The CDR3 contains 18 residues. The V gene's germline CDR1 is SEHNR and CDR2 FQNEAQ (reference sequence). V dropped 5 bases and J dropped 4; count of bases not matched to a gene: 18. DNA for the CDR3: TGTGCCAGCAGCCCAAGGAGGGGCGGAGACAGGGGACCAGAGACCCAGTACTTC. Translation: CASSPRRGGDRGPETQYF.

This clone was observed a handful of times. CDR3 region: CASSQARTRGYEQYF. In DNA form, the CDR3 reads TGTGCCAGCAGCCAAGCACGGACCAGAGGGTACGAGCAGTACTTC. This rearrangement joins TRBV4-2 to TRBJ2-7, with TRBD2 as a possible D gene (5 bases). Between the trimmed V and J ends, which lost 1 base and 4 bases, there was a span of 14 bases. CDR1 and CDR2 (germline): LGHNA, YNFKEQ. CDR3 length: 15 amino acids.

The chain carries TRBV6-1 and TRBJ2-5, with a tentative D call TRBD1 (6 bases). The CDR3 length is 14 residues. Trimming removed 6 bases at V and 0 bases at J, with 11 bases between. Per the germline V gene, CDR1 is MNHNS and CDR2 is SASEGT. CDR3 in amino acids: CASRDSWYQETQYF. CDR3 DNA: TGTGCCAGCAGGGACAGTTGGTACCAAGAGACCCAGTACTTC.